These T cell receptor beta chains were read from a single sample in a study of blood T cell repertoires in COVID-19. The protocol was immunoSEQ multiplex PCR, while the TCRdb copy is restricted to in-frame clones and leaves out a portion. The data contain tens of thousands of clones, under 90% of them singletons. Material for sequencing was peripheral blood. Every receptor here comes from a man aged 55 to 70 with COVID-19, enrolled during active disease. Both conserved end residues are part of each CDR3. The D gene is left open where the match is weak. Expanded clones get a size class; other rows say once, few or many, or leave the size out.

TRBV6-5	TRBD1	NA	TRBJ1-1	TGTGCCAGCAGGACAGGGCCCGCGAACACTGAAGCTTTCTTT	CASRTGPANTEAFF
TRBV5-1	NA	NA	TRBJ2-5	TGCGCCAGCAGCTTGGGACAGCCACAAGAGACCCAGTACTTC	CASSLGQPQETQYF
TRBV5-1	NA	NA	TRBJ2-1	TGCGCCAGCAGCCTACAGGGAGACTACAATGAGCAGTTCTTC	CASSLQGDYNEQFF
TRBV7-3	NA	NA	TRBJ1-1	TGTGCCAGCAGCTTAAACGCAGGGGCGAACACTGAAGCTTTCTTT	CASSLNAGANTEAFF
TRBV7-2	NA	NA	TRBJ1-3	TGTGCCAGCACCTCTGGGAGCTCTGGAAACACCATATATTTT	CASTSGSSGNTIYF
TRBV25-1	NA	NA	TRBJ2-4	TGTGCCAGCCAGGGTGTGATTTCCAAAAACATTCAGTACTTC	CASQGVISKNIQYF
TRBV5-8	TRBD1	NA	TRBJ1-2	TGTGCCAGCAGCTGGACCGGGACAGGGGGCGTCTATGGCTACACCTTC	CASSWTGTGGVYGYTF
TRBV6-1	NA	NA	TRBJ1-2	TGTGCCAGCAGTGCCGGGGGATATACACTGTTGAGCTATGGCTACACCTTC	CASSAGGYTLLSYGYTF
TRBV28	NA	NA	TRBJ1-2	TGTGCCAGCAGTTTACCGGGAGACTATGGCTACACCTTC	CASSLPGDYGYTF
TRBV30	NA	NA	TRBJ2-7	TGTGCCTGGAGTCTCTTTAGCGAGCAGTACTTC	CAWSLFSEQYF
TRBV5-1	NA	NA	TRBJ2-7	TGCGCCACAAGGACAGATCCGGGGTACGAGCAGTACTTC	CATRTDPGYEQYF
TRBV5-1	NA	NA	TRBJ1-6	TGCGCCAGCAGCTTGGGAGGGTTCCTAGGCTCCTATAATTCACCCCTCCACTTT	CASSLGGFLGSYNSPLHF
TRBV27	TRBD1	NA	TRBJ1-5	TGTGCCAGCAGTGGGACAGGGGAAAGAGGTCAGCCCCAGCATTTT	CASSGTGERGQPQHF
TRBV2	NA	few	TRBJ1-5	TGTGCCAGCAGTGTCCCAGGGTATAGCAATCAGCCCCAGCATTTT	CASSVPGYSNQPQHF
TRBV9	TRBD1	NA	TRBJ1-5	TGTGCCAGCAGCGTTGGACAGGGGGCCGGTCAGCCCCAGCATTTT	CASSVGQGAGQPQHF
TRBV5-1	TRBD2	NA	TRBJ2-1	TGCGCCAGCAGCCGGACTAGCGGGAGCAGTGAGCAGTTCTTC	CASSRTSGSSEQFF
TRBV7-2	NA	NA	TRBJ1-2	TGTGCCAGCAGCTTAGCGTCAGGACAGGGCTACACCTTC	CASSLASGQGYTF
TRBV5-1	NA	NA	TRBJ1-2	TGCGCCAGCAGCTTGGTATCCAGGGATGGCTACACCTTC	CASSLVSRDGYTF
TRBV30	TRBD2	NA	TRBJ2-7	TGTGCCTGGAGGATGGGAGGGGAGCAGTACTTC	CAWRMGGEQYF
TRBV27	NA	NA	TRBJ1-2	TGTGCCAGCCGTCCCCGGGGGGGGTCCGCGGACTATGGCTACACCTTC	CASRPRGGSADYGYTF
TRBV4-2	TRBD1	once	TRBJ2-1	TGTGCCAGCAGCCAAGTAGGGACAGGGTCAAATGAGCAGTTCTTC	CASSQVGTGSNEQFF
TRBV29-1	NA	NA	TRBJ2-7	TGCAGCGTCCGGGACACGACTACGAGGGAGTACTTC	CSVRDTTTREYF